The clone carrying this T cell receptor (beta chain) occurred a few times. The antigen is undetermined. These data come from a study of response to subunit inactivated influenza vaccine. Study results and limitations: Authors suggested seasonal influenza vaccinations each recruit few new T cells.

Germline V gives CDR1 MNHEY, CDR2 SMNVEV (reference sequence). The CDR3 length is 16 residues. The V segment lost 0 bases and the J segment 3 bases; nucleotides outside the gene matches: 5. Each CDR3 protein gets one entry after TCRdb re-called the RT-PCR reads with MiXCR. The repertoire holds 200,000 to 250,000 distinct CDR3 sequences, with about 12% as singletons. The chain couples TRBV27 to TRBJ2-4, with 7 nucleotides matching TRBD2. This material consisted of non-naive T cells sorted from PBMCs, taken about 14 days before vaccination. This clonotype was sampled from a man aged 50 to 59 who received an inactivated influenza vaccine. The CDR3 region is CASSLSSGVSKNIQYF. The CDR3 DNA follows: TGTGCCAGCAGTTTATCAAGCGGGGTCAGCAAAAACATTCAGTACTTC.